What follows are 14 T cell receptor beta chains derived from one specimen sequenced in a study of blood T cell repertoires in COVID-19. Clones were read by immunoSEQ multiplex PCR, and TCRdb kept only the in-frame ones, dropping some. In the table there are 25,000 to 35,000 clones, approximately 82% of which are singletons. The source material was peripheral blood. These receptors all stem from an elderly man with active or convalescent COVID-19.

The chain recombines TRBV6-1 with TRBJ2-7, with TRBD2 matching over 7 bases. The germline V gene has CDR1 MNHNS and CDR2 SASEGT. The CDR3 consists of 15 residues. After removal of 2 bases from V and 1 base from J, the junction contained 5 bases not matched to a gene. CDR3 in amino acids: CASSERWGGSYEQYF. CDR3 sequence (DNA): TGTGCCAGCAGTGAACGATGGGGAGGGTCCTACGAGCAGTACTTC.

The CDR3 loop reads CASSEFSAGGWQETQYF. For the CDR3, the DNA is TGTGCCAGCAGCGAATTCTCAGCGGGGGGCTGGCAAGAGACCCAGTACTTC. The chain combines TRBV6-2 or TRBV6-3 with TRBJ2-5; 9 nucleotides match TRBD2. J lost 2 bases, V lost 6 bases, and 13 bases had no gene match. The V gene's germline CDR1 is MNHEY and CDR2 SVGEGT. The CDR3 has 17 residues.

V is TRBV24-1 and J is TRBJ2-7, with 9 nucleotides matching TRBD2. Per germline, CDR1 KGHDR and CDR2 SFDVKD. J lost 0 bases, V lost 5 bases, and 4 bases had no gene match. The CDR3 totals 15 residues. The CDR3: CATSGASGNSYEQYF. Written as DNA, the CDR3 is TGTGCCACCAGTGGGGCTAGCGGGAACTCCTACGAGCAGTACTTC.

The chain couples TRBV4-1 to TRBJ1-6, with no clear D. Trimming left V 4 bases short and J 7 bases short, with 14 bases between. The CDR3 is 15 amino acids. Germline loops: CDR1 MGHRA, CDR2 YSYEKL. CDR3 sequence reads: CASSRLDGINSPLHF. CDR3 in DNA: TGCGCCAGCAGCCGATTGGACGGGATCAATTCACCCCTCCACTTT.

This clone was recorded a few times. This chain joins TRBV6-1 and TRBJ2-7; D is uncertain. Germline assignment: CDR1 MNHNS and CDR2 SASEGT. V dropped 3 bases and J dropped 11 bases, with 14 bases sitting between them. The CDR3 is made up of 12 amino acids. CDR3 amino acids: CASSDGTSRKYF. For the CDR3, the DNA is TGTGCCAGCAGTGATGGTACATCCAGGAAGTACTTC.

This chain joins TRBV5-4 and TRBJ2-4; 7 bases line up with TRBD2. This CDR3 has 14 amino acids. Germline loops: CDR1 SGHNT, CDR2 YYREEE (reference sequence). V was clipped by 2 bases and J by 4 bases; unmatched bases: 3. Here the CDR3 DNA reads TGTGCCAGCAGCTTCTCTAGCGGAAAAAACATTCAGTACTTC. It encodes CASSFSSGKNIQYF.

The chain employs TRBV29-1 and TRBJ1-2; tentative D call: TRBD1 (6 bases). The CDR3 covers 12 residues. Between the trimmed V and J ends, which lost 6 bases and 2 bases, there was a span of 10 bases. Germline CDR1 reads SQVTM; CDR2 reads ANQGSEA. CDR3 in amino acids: CSVKGGNYGYTF. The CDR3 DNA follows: TGCAGCGTCAAGGGGGGGAACTATGGCTACACCTTC.

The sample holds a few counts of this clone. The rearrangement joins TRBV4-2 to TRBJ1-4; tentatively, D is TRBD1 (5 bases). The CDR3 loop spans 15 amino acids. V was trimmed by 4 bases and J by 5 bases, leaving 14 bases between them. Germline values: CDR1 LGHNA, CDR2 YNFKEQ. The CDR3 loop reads CASSPYTTGNEKLFF. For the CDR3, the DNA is TGTGCCAGCAGCCCCTACACCACAGGAAATGAAAAACTGTTTTTT.

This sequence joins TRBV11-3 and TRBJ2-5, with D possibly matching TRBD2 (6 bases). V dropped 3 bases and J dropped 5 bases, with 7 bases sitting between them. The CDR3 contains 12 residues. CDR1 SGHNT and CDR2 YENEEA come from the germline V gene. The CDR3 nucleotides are TGTGCCAGCAGCTTGGCGGGGGAGACCCAGTACTTC. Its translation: CASSLAGETQYF.

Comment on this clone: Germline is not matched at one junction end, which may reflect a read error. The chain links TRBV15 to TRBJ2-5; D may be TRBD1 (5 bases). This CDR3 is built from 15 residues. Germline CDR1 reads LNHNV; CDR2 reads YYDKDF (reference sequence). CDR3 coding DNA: TGTGTCACCAGCAGAGATTATCAGGGACAAGAGACCCAGTACTTC. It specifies CVTSRDYQGQETQYF.

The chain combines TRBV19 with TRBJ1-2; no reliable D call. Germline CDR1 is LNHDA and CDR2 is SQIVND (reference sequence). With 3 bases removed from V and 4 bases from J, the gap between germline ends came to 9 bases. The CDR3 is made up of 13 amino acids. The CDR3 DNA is TGTGCCAGTAGTATTTCCGGAGGCTATGGCTACACCTTC. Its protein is CASSISGGYGYTF.

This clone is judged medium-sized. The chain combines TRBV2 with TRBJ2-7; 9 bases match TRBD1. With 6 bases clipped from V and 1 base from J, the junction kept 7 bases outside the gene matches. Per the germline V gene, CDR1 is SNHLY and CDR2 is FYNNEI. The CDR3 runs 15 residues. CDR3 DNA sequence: TGTGCCAGCAGCGCGACAGGGGGAGTTTCCTACGAGCAGTACTTC. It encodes CASSATGGVSYEQYF.

This CDR3 reads CASRDRGHDNYGYTF. The CDR3 DNA follows: TGTGCCAGTAGAGACAGGGGGCACGATAACTATGGCTACACCTTC. The chain employs TRBV19 and TRBJ1-2; TRBD1 matches 10 bases. With 6 bases clipped from V and 1 base from J, the junction kept 5 bases outside the gene matches. The CDR3 runs 15 residues. The germline V gene has CDR1 LNHDA and CDR2 SQIVND (reference sequence).

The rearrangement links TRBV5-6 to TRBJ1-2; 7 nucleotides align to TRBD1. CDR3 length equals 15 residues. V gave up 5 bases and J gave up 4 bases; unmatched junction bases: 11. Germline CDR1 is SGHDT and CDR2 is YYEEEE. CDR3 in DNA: TGTGCCAGCAGTTACAACAGGGGATGGAGCTATGGCTACACCTTC. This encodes CASSYNRGWSYGYTF.